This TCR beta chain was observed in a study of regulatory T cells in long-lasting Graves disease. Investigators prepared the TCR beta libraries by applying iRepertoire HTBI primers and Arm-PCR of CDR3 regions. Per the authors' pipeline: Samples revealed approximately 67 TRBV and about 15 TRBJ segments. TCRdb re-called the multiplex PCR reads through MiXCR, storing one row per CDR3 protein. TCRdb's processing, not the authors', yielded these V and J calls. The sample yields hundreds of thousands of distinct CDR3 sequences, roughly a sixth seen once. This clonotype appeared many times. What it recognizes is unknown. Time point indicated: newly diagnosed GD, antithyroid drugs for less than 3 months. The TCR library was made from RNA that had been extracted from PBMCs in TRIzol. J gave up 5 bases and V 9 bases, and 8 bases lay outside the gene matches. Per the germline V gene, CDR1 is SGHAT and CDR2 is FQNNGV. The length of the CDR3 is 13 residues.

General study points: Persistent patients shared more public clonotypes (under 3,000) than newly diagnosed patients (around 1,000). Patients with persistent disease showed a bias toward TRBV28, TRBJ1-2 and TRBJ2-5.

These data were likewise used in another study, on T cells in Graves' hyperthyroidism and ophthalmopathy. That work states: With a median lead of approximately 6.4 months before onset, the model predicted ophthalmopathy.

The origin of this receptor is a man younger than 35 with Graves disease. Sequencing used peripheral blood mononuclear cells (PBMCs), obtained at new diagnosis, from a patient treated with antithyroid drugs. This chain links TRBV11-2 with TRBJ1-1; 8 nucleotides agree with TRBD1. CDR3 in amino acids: CASKQGGGTEAFF. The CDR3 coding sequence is TGTGCCAGTAAACAGGGGGGAGGAACTGAAGCTTTCTTT. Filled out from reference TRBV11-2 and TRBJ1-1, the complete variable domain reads EAGVAQSPRYKIIEKRQSVAFWCNPISGHATLYWYQQILGQGPKLLIQFQNNGVVDDSQLPKDRFSAERLKGVDSTLKIQPAKLEDSAVYLCASKQGGGTEAFFGQGTRLTVV.